These 20 T cell receptor beta chains came from one sample sequenced in a study of shared clonotypes between healthy human individuals. Repertoires were generated with immunoSEQ multiplex PCR, while TCRdb's copy carries only in-frame clones and drops some. In the table there are about 600,000 clones, less than 98% of which are singletons. The sequenced material came from naive CD4+ T cells sorted from blood. This sample's subset: CD45RA+ positively selected. The receptors here all came from a young woman in good health.

The sample holds a few counts of this clone. This chain uses TRBV29-1 with TRBJ1-2; D is undetermined. The V and J ends lost 3 bases and 3 bases respectively, with 14 bases between them. CDR1 is SQVTM, CDR2 ANQGSEA, per germline. This CDR3 is built from 14 residues. In DNA form, the CDR3 reads TGCAGCGTTGAGAACAGCCAATCCCACTATGGCTACACCTTC. Its protein is CSVENSQSHYGYTF.

The V gene is TRBV4-1, the J gene TRBJ2-4, with 14 bases matching TRBD2. Trimming removed 0 bases from V and 0 bases from J; junction bases left unmatched: 10. CDR3 length: 21 amino acids. Germline CDR1 and CDR2: MGHRA and YSYEKL. The CDR3 coding sequence is TGCGCCAGCAGCCAAGATCGACGACTAGCGGGAGGGCCTATAGCCAAAAACATTCAGTACTTC. Translating gives CASSQDRRLAGGPIAKNIQYF.

V gene TRBV18 combines with J gene TRBJ1-1; no clear D. Looked up from germline, CDR1 is KGHSH and CDR2 is LQKENI. The germline V and J ends were trimmed by 2 bases and 4 bases, with 14 bases remaining between them. This CDR3 is built from 15 residues. CDR3 bases: TGTGCCAGCTCACCATTGAGGGAACCGGGCACTGAAGCTTTCTTT. This encodes CASSPLREPGTEAFF.

The rearrangement links TRBV19 to TRBJ2-3; 12 bases are shared with TRBD2. CDR1 is LNHDA, CDR2 SQIVND, per germline (reference sequence). Germline trimming cut 7 bases from V and 3 bases from J; bases unmatched to any gene: 5. CDR3 length equals 15 residues. The CDR3 nucleotides read TGTGCCAGTACCCGGACTAGCGGGGATACAGATACGCAGTATTTT. This sequence encodes CASTRTSGDTDTQYF.

The J gene is TRBJ2-1, the V gene TRBV6-6; D perhaps matches TRBD1 (6 bases). Germline-derived CDR1 and CDR2 are MNHNY and SVGAGI (reference sequence). V lost 6 bases to trimming and J lost 0 bases, with 15 bases between them. The CDR3 contains 16 residues. The CDR3 DNA reads as TGTGCCAGCAGACAAAGGACAGTTAGCTCCTACAATGAGCAGTTCTTC. This encodes CASRQRTVSSYNEQFF.

V and J are TRBV19 and TRBJ2-3; possible D gene TRBD1, 7 bases. Germline CDR1 LNHDA, CDR2 SQIVND (reference sequence). V was shortened by 4 bases and J by 11 bases, with 19 bases between the two germline ends. CDR3 size: 14 residues. CDR3 protein: CASSTGQAVGGQYF. CDR3 DNA: TGTGCCAGTAGTACCGGACAGGCCGTGGGGGGGCAGTATTTT.

This chain joins TRBV10-3 and TRBJ2-1, with D perhaps TRBD2 (6 bases). Trimming took off 4 bases at V and 5 bases at J, with 15 bases between the two ends. The CDR3 is 15 residues long. From germline, CDR1 is ENHRY and CDR2 SYGVKD. CDR3 sequence reads: CAISGGLYKDNEQFF. Written as DNA, the CDR3 is TGTGCCATCAGTGGGGGACTCTATAAGGACAATGAGCAGTTCTTC.

Comment on this clone: The germline gene is not matched at one end of the junction; a read error may be the cause. The rearrangement uses TRBV7-6 and TRBJ2-7; unclear D gene. CDR1 is SGHVS, CDR2 FNYEAQ, per germline. The CDR3 is 14 residues long. CDR3 loop: CASRLGPNSYEQYF. The DNA for the CDR3 is TGTGCCAGCAGGTTAGGACCGAATTCATACGAGCAGTACTTC.

The V gene is TRBV27, the J gene TRBJ2-5; 9 positions match TRBD1. V trimming: 2 bases; J trimming: 9 bases; junction bases outside the gene matches: 16. The CDR3 runs to 17 residues. Germline CDR1 MNHEY, CDR2 SMNVEV (reference sequence). The CDR3 nucleotides read TGTGCCAGCAGTTTAGGACAGGGGCCAATAACCAAGAGACCCCAGTACTTC. Its translation is CASSLGQGPITKRPQYF.

The gene calls are TRBV18 and TRBJ2-1; D gene uncertain. Germline-derived CDR1 and CDR2 are KGHSH and LQKENI. The CDR3 covers 13 residues. The germline V and J ends were trimmed by 0 bases and 7 bases, with 7 bases remaining between them. The CDR3 coding sequence is TGTGCCAGCTCACCACCAAGGGTTAATGAGCAGTTCTTC. Protein: CASSPPRVNEQFF.

The chain joins TRBV25-1 to TRBJ2-7; D call uncertain. Germline V gene lookup returns CDR1 MGHDK and CDR2 SYGVNS. V was clipped by 5 bases and J by 7 bases, with 12 bases between them. This CDR3 is built from 12 residues. The CDR3 spells CASSPSPSEQYF. The CDR3 DNA is TGTGCCAGCAGTCCTTCACCATCTGAGCAGTACTTC.

The chain carries TRBV11-2 and TRBJ1-3, with 11 bases that match TRBD1. Trimming removed 3 bases from V and 4 bases from J; junction bases left unmatched: 5. Germline V gene lookup returns CDR1 SGHAT and CDR2 FQNNGV. This CDR3 region has 16 residues. CDR3 sequence reads: CASSLGDRGDGNTIYF. DNA of the CDR3: TGTGCCAGCAGCTTGGGGGACAGGGGGGACGGAAACACCATATATTTT.

V and J are TRBV4-2 and TRBJ2-3; D gene uncertain. The V and J ends lost 0 bases and 4 bases respectively, with 14 bases between them. From germline, CDR1 is LGHNA and CDR2 YNFKEQ. The length of the CDR3 is 16 residues. The CDR3 reads CASSQESILAPDTQYF. CDR3 coding DNA: TGTGCCAGCAGCCAAGAGTCGATTCTTGCCCCAGATACGCAGTATTTT.

In its sample, this clone was seen once. The rearrangement joins TRBV4-1 to TRBJ1-2, with D maybe TRBD1 (5 bases). The CDR3 totals 18 residues. The ends were cut back, 4 bases at V and 1 base at J, with 22 bases in the middle. Germline lookup yields CDR1 MGHRA and CDR2 YSYEKL. Here the CDR3 DNA reads TGCGCCAGCAGCCCCATTACCGGGACCGCCGGGATTAACTATGGCTACACCTTC. Encoded protein: CASSPITGTAGINYGYTF.

V usage is TRBV6-1 and J usage is TRBJ2-7, with D perhaps being TRBD1 or TRBD2 (5 bases each). Germline-derived CDR1 and CDR2 are MNHNS and SASEGT. V lost 4 bases to trimming and J lost 2 bases, with 9 bases between them. The CDR3 has 13 residues. The CDR3 DNA sequence: TGTGCCAGCAGTGTCCGGGACCCCTACGAGCAGTACTTC. It codes for CASSVRDPYEQYF.

This chain uses TRBV7-2 with TRBJ2-5, with TRBD2 matching over 10 bases. The end of the DNA fits TRBJ2-7 better, so the J call may be wrong. The germline V gene has CDR1 SGHTA and CDR2 FQGNSA. The CDR3 loop spans 15 amino acids. CDR3 sequence (DNA): TGTGCCAGCAGCTTAGGGCTAGCGGGAGACTACGAGCAGTACTTC. Translating it yields CASSLGLAGDYEQYF.

The chain employs TRBV10-2 and TRBJ1-2; weak D call: TRBD1 (6 bases). The CDR3 length is 13 residues. Germline V lookup: CDR1 WSHSY, CDR2 SAAADI. V gave up 6 bases and J gave up 7 bases, with 15 bases separating them. The CDR3 bases are TGCGCCAGCAGGGAGGGGGGACTCGGTGGCTACACCTTC. This translates into CASREGGLGGYTF.

The chain employs TRBV7-2 and TRBJ2-7; a possible D gene is TRBD1 (5 bases). The V gene lost 4 bases and the J gene lost 2 bases, with 15 bases spanning the gap. Germline assignment: CDR1 SGHTA and CDR2 FQGNSA. CDR3 size: 15 residues. CDR3: CASSSSSTATYEQYF. The CDR3 region has the DNA TGTGCCAGCAGCTCCTCCTCGACAGCCACCTACGAGCAGTACTTC.

In this sample, this clone turned up once. The chain links TRBV28 to TRBJ1-2; no firm D call. The V end was cut by 3 bases, the J end by 7 bases, with 12 bases between. Germline-derived CDR1 and CDR2 are MDHEN and SYDVKM. The CDR3 is 13 residues long. CDR3 DNA: TGTGCCAGCAGTTTTAGGCGGGGTCTTGGCTACACCTTC. Translated, it gives CASSFRRGLGYTF.

The chain joins TRBV6-5 to TRBJ2-7; weak D call: TRBD2 (5 bases). This CDR3 spans 13 amino acids. The germline V gene encodes CDR1 MNHEY and CDR2 SVGAGI. V was cut by 0 bases and J by 9 bases, with 12 bases left in between. In nucleotides, the CDR3 is TGTGCCAGCAGTTACTCAGAGCGGCCTGGGCAGTACTTC. Protein product: CASSYSERPGQYF.